This TCR beta chain was retrieved from a study of PD-L1 blockade in urothelial cancer. Study-wide context: Males with urothelial cancer arising in the bladder constituted most of the roughly 30 patients. Blood analysis was done at 3 weeks (second dose) and 6 weeks after treatment began.

Findings of the study overall: Durable-benefit patients showed greater tumor-associated blood clone expansion at 3 weeks.

Trimming took 6 bases from V and 2 from J, leaving 3 bases between them. The length of the CDR3 is 11 residues. Germline V CDR1 and CDR2: LGHNT, FRNRAP. The data were produced by immunoSEQ multiplex PCR, yet TCRdb's version contains in-frame clones alone and is incomplete. This table holds tens of thousands of clones, roughly 90% found once. Sample contribution per patient ranged from 1 to 8, covering pretreatment and on-treatment. There are a few counts of this clone. No antigen is known for it. The sequencing here drew on PBMCs, taken around atezolizumab (anti-PD-L1) treatment. The clonotype comes from a woman in her 70s with urothelial cancer. The chain links TRBV12-5 to TRBJ2-3, with D unclear. As DNA, the CDR3 is TGTGCTAGTGGGTACACAGATACGCAGTATTTT. This gives the protein CASGYTDTQYF.